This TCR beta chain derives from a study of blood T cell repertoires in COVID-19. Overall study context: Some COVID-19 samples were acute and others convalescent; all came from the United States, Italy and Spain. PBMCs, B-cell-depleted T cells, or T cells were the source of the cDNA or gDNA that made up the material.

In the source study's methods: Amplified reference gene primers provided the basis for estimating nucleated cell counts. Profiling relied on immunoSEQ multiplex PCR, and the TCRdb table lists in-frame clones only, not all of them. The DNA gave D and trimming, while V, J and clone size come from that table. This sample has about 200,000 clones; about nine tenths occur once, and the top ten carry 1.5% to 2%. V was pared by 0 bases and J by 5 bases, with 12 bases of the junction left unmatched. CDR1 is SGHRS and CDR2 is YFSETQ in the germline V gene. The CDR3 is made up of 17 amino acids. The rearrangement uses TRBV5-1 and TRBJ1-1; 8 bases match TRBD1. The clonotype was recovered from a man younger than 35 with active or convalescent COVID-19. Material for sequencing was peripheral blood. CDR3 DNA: TGCGCCAGCAGCTTGGGTCGCGCAGGGGGCATGTTGACTGAAGCTTTCTTT. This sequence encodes CASSLGRAGGMLTEAFF.